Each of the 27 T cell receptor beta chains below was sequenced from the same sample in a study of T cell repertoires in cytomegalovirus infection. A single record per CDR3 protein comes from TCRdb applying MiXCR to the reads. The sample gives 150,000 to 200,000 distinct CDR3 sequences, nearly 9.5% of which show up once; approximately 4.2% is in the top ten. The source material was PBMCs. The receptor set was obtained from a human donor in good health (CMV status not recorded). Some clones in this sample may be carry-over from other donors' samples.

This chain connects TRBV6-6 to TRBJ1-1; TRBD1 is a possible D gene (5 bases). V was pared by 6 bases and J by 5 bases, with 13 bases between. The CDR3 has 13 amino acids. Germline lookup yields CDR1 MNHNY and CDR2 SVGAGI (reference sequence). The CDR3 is CASRRDLVTEAFF. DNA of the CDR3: TGTGCCAGCAGGAGGGACTTAGTAACTGAAGCTTTCTTT.

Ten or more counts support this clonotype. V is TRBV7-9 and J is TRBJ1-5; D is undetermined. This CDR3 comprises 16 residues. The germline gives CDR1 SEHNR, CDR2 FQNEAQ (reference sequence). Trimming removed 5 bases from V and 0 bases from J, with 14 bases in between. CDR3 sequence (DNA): TGTGCCAGCAGCCCAGAAGACACCTTTAGCAATCAGCCCCAGCATTTT. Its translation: CASSPEDTFSNQPQHF.

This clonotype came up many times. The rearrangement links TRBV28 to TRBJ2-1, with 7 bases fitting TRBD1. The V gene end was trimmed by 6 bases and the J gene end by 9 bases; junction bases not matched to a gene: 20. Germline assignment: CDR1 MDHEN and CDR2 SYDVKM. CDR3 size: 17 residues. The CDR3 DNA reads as TGTGCCAGCAGCCCTACGCAATCTAAGACAGGGCATCTTGAGCAGTTCTTC. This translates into CASSPTQSKTGHLEQFF.

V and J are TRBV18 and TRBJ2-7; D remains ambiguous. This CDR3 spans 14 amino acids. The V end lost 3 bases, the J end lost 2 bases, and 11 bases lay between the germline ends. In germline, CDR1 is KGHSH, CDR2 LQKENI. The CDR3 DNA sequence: TGTGCCAGCTCACCGGAGACAAACACCTACGAGCAGTACTTC. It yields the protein CASSPETNTYEQYF.

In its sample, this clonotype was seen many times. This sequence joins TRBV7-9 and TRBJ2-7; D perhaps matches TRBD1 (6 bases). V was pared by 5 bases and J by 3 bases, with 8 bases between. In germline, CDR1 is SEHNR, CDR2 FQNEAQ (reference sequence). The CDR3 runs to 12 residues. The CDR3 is CASSKGGYEQYF. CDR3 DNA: TGTGCCAGCAGCAAAGGGGGCTACGAGCAGTACTTC.

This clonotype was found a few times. CDR3 sequence reads: CASSFGQNYNEQFF. The CDR3 coding sequence is TGTGCCAGCAGCTTTGGACAGAACTACAATGAGCAGTTCTTC. This chain connects TRBV5-6 to TRBJ2-1, with TRBD1 as a possible D gene (6 bases). Germline loops: CDR1 SGHDT, CDR2 YYEEEE. CDR3 length: 14 residues. Trimming pared 2 bases from V and 3 bases from J, leaving 9 bases between.

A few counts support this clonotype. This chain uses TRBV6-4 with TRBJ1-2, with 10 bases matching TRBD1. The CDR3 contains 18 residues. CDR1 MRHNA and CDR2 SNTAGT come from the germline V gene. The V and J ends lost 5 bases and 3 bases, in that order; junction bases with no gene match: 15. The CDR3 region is CASSLHAGTGEGDYGYTF. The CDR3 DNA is TGTGCCAGCAGTTTACATGCCGGGACAGGGGAGGGAGACTATGGCTACACCTTC.

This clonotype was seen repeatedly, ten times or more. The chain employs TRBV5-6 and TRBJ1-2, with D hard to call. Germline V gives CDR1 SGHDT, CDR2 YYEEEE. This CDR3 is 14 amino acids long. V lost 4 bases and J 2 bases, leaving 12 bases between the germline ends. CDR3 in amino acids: CASSTEQRNYGYTF. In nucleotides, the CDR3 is TGTGCCAGCAGCACCGAGCAGCGAAACTATGGCTACACCTTC.

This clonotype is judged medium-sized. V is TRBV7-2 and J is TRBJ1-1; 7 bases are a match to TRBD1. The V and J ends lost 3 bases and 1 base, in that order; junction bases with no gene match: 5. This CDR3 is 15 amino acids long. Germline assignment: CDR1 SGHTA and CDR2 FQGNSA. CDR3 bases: TGTGCCAGCAGCTTTACAGGGGCGAGGAACACTGAAGCTTTCTTT. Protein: CASSFTGARNTEAFF. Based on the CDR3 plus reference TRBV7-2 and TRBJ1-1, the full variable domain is GAGVSQSPSNKVTEKGKDVELRCDPISGHTALYWYRQSLGQGLEFLIYFQGNSAPDKSGLPSDRFSAERTGGSVSTLTIQRTQQEDSAVYLCASSFTGARNTEAFFGQGTRLTVV.

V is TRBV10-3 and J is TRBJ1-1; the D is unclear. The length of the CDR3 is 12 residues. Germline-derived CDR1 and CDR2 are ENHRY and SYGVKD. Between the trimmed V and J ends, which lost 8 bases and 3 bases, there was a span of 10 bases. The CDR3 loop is CAIAIQDTEAFF. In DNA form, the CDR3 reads TGTGCCATCGCGATCCAGGACACTGAAGCTTTCTTT.

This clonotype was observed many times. The CDR3 nucleotides are TGTGCCAGCACAGCACCGGGACTAGTAGGCAATGAGCAGTTCTTC. Amino acids: CASTAPGLVGNEQFF. The chain has TRBV7-2 and TRBJ2-1, with 8 bases fitting TRBD2. V was clipped by 7 bases and J by 6 bases; unmatched bases: 11. This CDR3 is 15 amino acids long. Germline CDR1 is SGHTA and CDR2 is FQGNSA.

In DNA, the CDR3 is TGTGCCAGTAGTATCCGCGGGGACAATTCACCCCTCCACTTT. Amino acid sequence: CASSIRGDNSPLHF. The chain uses TRBV19 and TRBJ1-6; the D gene is possibly TRBD1 (5 bases). The CDR3 covers 14 residues. V was trimmed by 3 bases and J by 7 bases, leaving 10 bases between them. Germline values: CDR1 LNHDA, CDR2 SQIVND (reference sequence).

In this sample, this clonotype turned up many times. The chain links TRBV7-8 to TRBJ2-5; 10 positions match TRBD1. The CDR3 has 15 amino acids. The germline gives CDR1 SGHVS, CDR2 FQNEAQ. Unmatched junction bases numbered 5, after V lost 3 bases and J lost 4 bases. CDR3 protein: CASSLGQGKLETQYF. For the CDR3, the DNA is TGTGCCAGCAGCTTGGGACAGGGGAAACTAGAGACCCAGTACTTC.

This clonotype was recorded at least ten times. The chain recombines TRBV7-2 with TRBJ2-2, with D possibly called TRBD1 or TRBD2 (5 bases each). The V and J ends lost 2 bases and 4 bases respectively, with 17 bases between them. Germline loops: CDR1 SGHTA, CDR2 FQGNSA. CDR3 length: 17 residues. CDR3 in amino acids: CASSLSVGTRGTGELFF. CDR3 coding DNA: TGTGCCAGCAGCTTATCTGTCGGTACGAGGGGCACCGGGGAGCTGTTTTTT.

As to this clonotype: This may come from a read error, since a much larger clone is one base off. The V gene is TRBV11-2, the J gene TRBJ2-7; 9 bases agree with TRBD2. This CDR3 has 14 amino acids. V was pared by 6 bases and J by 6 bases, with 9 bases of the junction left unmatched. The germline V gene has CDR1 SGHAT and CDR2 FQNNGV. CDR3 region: CASRLAGRSGEQYF. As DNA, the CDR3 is TGTGCCAGCAGGCTAGCGGGAAGGTCGGGCGAGCAGTACTTC. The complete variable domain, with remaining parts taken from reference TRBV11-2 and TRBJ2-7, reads EAGVAQSPRYKIIEKRQSVAFWCNPISGHATLYWYQQILGQGPKLLIQFQNNGVVDDSQLPKDRFSAERLKGVDSTLKIQPAKLEDSAVYLCASRLAGRSGEQYFGPGTRLTVT.

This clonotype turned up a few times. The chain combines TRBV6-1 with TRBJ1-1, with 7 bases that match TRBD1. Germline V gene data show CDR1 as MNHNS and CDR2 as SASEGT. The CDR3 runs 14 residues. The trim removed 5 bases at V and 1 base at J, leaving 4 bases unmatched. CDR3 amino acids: CASSTYRGNTEAFF. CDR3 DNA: TGTGCCAGCAGTACATACAGGGGGAACACTGAAGCTTTCTTT.

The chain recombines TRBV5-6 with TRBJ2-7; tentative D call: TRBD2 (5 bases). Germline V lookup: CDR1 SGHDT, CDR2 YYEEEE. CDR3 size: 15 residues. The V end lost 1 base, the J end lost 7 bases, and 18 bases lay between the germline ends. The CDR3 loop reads CASSLFRPSLLEQYF. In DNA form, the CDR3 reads TGTGCCAGCAGCTTGTTTCGGCCTAGCCTTCTGGAGCAGTACTTC.

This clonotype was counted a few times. CDR3 in DNA: TGTGCCAGTAGTATTAAGACCACCAGGGAGGTCGGAAACACCATATATTTT. Translation: CASSIKTTREVGNTIYF. The chain combines TRBV19 with TRBJ1-3; D is perhaps TRBD1 (5 bases). In germline, CDR1 is LNHDA, CDR2 SQIVND (reference sequence). Trimming pared 3 bases from V and 4 bases from J, leaving 19 bases between. This CDR3 spans 17 amino acids.

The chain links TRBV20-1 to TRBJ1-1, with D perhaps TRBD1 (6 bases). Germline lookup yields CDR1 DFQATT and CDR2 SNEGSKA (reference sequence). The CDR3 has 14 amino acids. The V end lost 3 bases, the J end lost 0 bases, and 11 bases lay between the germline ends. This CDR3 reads CSARRGGMNTEAFF. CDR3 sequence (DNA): TGCAGTGCTAGGCGCGGGGGCATGAACACTGAAGCTTTCTTT.

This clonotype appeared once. The CDR3 DNA reads as TGTGCCAGCAGATCCGGACAGGGGGGAACTAACACTGAAGCTTTCTTT. This encodes CASRSGQGGTNTEAFF. J is TRBJ1-1 and V is TRBV6-2 or TRBV6-3; 10 bases fit TRBD1. The germline V gene encodes CDR1 MNHEY and CDR2 SVGEGT. Unmatched junction bases numbered 9, after V lost 6 bases and J lost 2 bases. The CDR3 sequence is 16 residues long.

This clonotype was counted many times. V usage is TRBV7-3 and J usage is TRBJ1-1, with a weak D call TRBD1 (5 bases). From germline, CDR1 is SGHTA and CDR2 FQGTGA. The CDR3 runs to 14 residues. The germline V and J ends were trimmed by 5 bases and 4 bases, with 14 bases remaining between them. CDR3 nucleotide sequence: TGTGCCAGCAGCCCAGGGACCCCCGGCACTGAAGCTTTCTTT. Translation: CASSPGTPGTEAFF.

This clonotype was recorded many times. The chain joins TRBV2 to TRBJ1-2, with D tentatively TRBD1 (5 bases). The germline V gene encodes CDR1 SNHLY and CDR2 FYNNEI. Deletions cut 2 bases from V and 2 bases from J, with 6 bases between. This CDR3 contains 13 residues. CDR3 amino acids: CASSEPGNYGYTF. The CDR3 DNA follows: TGTGCCAGCAGTGAACCAGGGAACTATGGCTACACCTTC.

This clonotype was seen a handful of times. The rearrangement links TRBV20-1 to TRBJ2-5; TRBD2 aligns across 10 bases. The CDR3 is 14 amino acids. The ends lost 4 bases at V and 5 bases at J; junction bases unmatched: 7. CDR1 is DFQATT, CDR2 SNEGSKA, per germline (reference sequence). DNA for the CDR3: TGCAGTGCTACCCTAGCGGGAGTTTTGGAGACCCAGTACTTC. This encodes CSATLAGVLETQYF.

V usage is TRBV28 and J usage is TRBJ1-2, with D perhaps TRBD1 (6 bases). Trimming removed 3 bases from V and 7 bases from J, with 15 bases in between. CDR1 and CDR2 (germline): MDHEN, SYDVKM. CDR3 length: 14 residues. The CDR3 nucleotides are TGTGCCAGCAGTTTTTCTCGGGGGGCTTCTGGCTACACCTTC. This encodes CASSFSRGASGYTF.

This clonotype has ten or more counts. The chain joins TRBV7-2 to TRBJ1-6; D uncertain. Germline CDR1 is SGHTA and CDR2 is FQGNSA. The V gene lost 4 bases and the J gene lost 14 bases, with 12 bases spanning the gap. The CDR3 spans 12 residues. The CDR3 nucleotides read TGTGCCAGCAGCTCCGGACTGAACTCCCTCCACTTT. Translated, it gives CASSSGLNSLHF.

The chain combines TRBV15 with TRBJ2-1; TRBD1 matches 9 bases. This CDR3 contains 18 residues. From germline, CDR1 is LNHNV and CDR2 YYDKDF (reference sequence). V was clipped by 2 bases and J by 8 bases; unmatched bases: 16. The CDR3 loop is CATSRLFRDRVVMDEQFF. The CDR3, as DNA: TGTGCCACCAGCAGACTATTCCGGGACAGGGTGGTCATGGATGAGCAGTTCTTC.

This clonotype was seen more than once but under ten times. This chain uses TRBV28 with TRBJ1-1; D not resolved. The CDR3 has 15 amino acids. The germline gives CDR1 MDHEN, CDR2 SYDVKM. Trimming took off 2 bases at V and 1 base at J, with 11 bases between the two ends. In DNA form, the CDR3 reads TGTGCCAGCAGTTTACCGGACCGCCGGAACACTGAAGCTTTCTTT. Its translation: CASSLPDRRNTEAFF.